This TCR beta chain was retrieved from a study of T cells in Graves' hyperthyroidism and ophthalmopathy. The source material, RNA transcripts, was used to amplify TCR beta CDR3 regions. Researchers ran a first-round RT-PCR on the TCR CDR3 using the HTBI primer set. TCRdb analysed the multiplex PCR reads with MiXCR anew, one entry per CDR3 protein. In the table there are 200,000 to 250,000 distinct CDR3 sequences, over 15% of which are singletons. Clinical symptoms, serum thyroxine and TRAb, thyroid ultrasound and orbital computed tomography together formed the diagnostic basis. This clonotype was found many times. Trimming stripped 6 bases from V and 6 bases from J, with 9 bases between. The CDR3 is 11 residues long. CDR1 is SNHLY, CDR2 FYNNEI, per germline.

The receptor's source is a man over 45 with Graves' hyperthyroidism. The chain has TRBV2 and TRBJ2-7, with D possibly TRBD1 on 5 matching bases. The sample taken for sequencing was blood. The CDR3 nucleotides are TGTGCCAGCAGACCTGACAGCGAGCAGTACTTC. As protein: CASRPDSEQYF.